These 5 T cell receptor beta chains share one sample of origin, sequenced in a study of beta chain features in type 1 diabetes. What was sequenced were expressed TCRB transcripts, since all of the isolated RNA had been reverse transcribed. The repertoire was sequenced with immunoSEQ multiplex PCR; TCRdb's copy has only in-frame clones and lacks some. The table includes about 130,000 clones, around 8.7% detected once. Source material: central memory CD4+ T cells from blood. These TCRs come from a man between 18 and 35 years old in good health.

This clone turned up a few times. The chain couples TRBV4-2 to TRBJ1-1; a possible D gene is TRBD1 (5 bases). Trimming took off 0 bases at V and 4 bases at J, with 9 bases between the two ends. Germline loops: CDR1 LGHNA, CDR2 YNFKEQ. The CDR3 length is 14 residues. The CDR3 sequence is CASSQETVSTEAFF. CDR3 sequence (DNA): TGTGCCAGCAGCCAAGAGACAGTTTCCACTGAAGCTTTCTTT.

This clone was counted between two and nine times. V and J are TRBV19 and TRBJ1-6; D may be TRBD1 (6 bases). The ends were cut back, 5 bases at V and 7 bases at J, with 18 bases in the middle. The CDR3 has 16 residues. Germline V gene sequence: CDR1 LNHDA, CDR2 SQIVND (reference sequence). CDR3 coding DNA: TGTGCCAGTAGTTCTCCGACAGGTATTCGAAATTCACCCCTCCACTTT. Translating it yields CASSSPTGIRNSPLHF.

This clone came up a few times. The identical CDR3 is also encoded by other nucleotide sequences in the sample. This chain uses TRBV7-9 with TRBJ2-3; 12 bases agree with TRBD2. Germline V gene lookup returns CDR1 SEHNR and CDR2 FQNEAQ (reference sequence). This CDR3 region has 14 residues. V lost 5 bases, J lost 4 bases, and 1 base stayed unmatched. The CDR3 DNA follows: TGTGCCAGCAGCCCTAGCGGGGGGGCAGATACGCAGTATTTT. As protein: CASSPSGGADTQYF.

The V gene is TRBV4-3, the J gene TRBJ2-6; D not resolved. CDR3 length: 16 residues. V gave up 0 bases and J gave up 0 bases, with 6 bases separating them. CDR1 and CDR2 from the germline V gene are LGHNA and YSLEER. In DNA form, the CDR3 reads TGCGCCAGCAGCCAAGATCGCAGCTCTGGGGCCAACGTCCTGACTTTC. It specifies CASSQDRSSGANVLTF.

The CDR3 nucleotides read TGTGCCAGCAGCCCCGGGACAGTGAACTATGGCTACACCTTC. As protein: CASSPGTVNYGYTF. V usage is TRBV7-2 and J usage is TRBJ1-2; 7 nucleotides line up with TRBD1. Per the germline V gene, CDR1 is SGHTA and CDR2 is FQGNSA. The CDR3 is 14 amino acids. The V gene end was trimmed by 5 bases and the J gene end by 2 bases; junction bases not matched to a gene: 5.